The 27 T cell receptor beta chains below come from one sample, sequenced in a study of PD-1 blockade in classical Hodgkin lymphoma. The time point is: cycle 4 day 1 (C4D1), after six to seven weeks of nivolumab. Every patient relapsed after autologous stem cell transplantation, and brentuximab vedotin exposure varied. The method was immunoSEQ multiplex PCR; TCRdb's version includes in-frame clones alone and lacks a portion of them. The profile shows around 93,000 clones, roughly 78% of them singletons. Specimen: peripheral blood mononuclear cells (PBMCs), collected before the fourth cycle of nivolumab. These receptors were obtained from a human donor with classical Hodgkin lymphoma.

The chain employs TRBV11-2 and TRBJ2-2; no definite D call. Germline CDR1 is SGHAT and CDR2 is FQNNGV. V lost 0 bases and J lost 0, with 11 bases in between. The CDR3 extends over 17 amino acids. CDR3 in amino acids: CASSLDSRTANTGELFF. For the CDR3, the DNA is TGTGCCAGCAGCTTAGACTCAAGGACCGCGAACACCGGGGAGCTGTTTTTT.

The chain links TRBV6-5 to TRBJ2-7, with TRBD2 matching 8 bases. This CDR3 contains 15 residues. In germline, CDR1 is MNHEY, CDR2 SVGAGI. Trimming took 5 bases from V and 3 from J; bases not matched to a gene: 9. The CDR3 here is CASSSRGGAGYEQYF. Here the CDR3 DNA reads TGTGCCAGCAGTAGTCGGGGGGGGGCTGGCTACGAGCAGTACTTC.

The gene calls are TRBV6-6 and TRBJ2-7; D is undetermined. CDR1 is MNHNY, CDR2 SVGAGI, per germline (reference sequence). The CDR3 is 14 amino acids. Trimming removed 6 bases from V and 5 bases from J, with 17 bases in between. The CDR3 region is CASSLPWDRDEQYF. The CDR3, as DNA: TGTGCCAGCAGCCTCCCCTGGGATCGGGACGAGCAGTACTTC.

This chain uses TRBV2 with TRBJ2-7; D tentatively fits TRBD1 or TRBD2 (6 bases each). Trimming removed 6 bases from V and 0 bases from J, with 15 bases in between. Germline assignment: CDR1 SNHLY and CDR2 FYNNEI. The CDR3 has 15 residues. This CDR3 is CASSKQGLSSYEQYF. The CDR3 DNA is TGTGCCAGCAGCAAACAGGGACTCAGCTCCTACGAGCAGTACTTC.

This clone was observed once. CDR3 in amino acids: CAIRTGSGNTIYF. Here the CDR3 DNA reads TGTGCCATCAGGACAGGGTCTGGAAACACCATATATTTT. The chain couples TRBV10-3 to TRBJ1-3; 7 nucleotides align to TRBD1. V lost 6 bases and J lost 1; bases outside the gene matches: 0. This CDR3 comprises 13 residues. Germline V gives CDR1 ENHRY, CDR2 SYGVKD.

This clone was observed once. The chain employs TRBV5-5 and TRBJ1-5; D is perhaps TRBD1 (6 bases). Germline-derived CDR1 and CDR2 are SGHKS and YYEKEE (reference sequence). CDR3 length: 15 residues. V gave up 0 bases and J gave up 4 bases, with 11 bases separating them. The CDR3 spells CASSLVQGSNQPQHF. The CDR3 DNA is TGTGCCAGCAGCTTGGTACAGGGAAGTAATCAGCCCCAGCATTTT.

This clone was recorded once. The CDR3 sequence is CASSLTLAHSTDTQYF. The CDR3 DNA reads as TGTGCCAGCAGCTTAACTCTAGCGCACAGCACAGATACGCAGTATTTT. The chain joins TRBV7-3 to TRBJ2-3; a weak D match, TRBD2 (6 bases). The V and J ends lost 0 bases and 0 bases respectively, with 10 bases between them. The CDR3 is 16 amino acids. Germline CDR1 reads SGHTA; CDR2 reads FQGTGA.

The rearrangement uses TRBV28 and TRBJ2-5; TRBD1 might be the D (6 bases). CDR1 is MDHEN, CDR2 SYDVKM, per germline. V lost 0 bases and J lost 5, with 10 bases in between. The CDR3 extends over 14 amino acids. The CDR3 nucleotides are TGTGCCAGCAGTTTATGGCCAGGGGAGGAGACCCAGTACTTC. It specifies CASSLWPGEETQYF.

The chain uses TRBV2 and TRBJ1-6; D remains unclear. The CDR3 loop spans 15 amino acids. Germline CDR1 SNHLY, CDR2 FYNNEI. V was cut by 3 bases and J by 8 bases, with 14 bases left in between. The CDR3: CASSDSVFSDSPLHF. CDR3 DNA: TGTGCCAGCAGTGATTCGGTATTCAGTGATTCACCCCTCCACTTT.

V is TRBV5-1 and J is TRBJ1-1, with a tentative D call TRBD1 (5 bases). The V gene's germline CDR1 is SGHRS and CDR2 YFSETQ. The CDR3 has 13 amino acids. With 6 bases removed from V and 0 bases from J, the gap between germline ends came to 9 bases. The CDR3 sequence is CASMPGLNTEAFF. DNA for the CDR3: TGCGCCAGCATGCCAGGGCTGAACACTGAAGCTTTCTTT.

This chain links TRBV27 with TRBJ1-2, with D possibly being TRBD1 (5 bases). V lost 5 bases to trimming and J lost 3 bases, with 19 bases between them. The CDR3 length is 16 residues. Per germline, CDR1 MNHEY and CDR2 SMNVEV (reference sequence). The CDR3 DNA is TGTGCCAGCAGTCCTTACCAGGGCGGGGCCTACTATGGCTACACCTTC. This codes for CASSPYQGGAYYGYTF.

This sequence joins TRBV19 and TRBJ2-7; TRBD2 matches 8 bases. V was clipped by 0 bases and J by 7 bases; unmatched bases: 17. CDR1 and CDR2 (germline): LNHDA, SQIVND (reference sequence). This CDR3 has 18 amino acids. The CDR3 DNA sequence: TGTGCCAGTAGTATAGATGTCGGAACTAGCGGCTCTTCGCCGGAGCAGTACTTC. Protein sequence: CASSIDVGTSGSSPEQYF.

The chain uses TRBV5-1 and TRBJ1-1; D call uncertain. The length of the CDR3 is 12 residues. V was pared by 4 bases and J by 9 bases, with 13 bases between. Germline V lookup: CDR1 SGHRS, CDR2 YFSETQ. CDR3 nucleotide sequence: TGCGCCAGCAGCCACGATAGGAATCAAGCTTTCTTT. Its translation is CASSHDRNQAFF. The full variable domain, completed using reference TRBV5-1 and TRBJ1-1, is KAGVTQTPRYLIKTRGQQVTLSCSPISGHRSVSWYQQTPGQGLQFLFEYFSETQRNKGNFPGRFSGRQFSNSRSEMNVSTLELGDSALYLCASSHDRNQAFFGQGTRLTVV.

V gene TRBV28 combines with J gene TRBJ2-1; TRBD2 matches at 9 bases. This CDR3 contains 16 residues. J gave up 2 bases and V 5 bases, and 7 bases lay outside the gene matches. Germline V CDR1 and CDR2: MDHEN, SYDVKM. The CDR3 nucleotides read TGTGCCAGCAGTCCTCAGCGCGGGAGGGCCTACAATGAGCAGTTCTTC. Translating it yields CASSPQRGRAYNEQFF.

The V and J genes are TRBV6-1 and TRBJ2-3; D might be TRBD2 (5 bases). This CDR3 region has 16 residues. V was pared by 2 bases and J by 0 bases, with 12 bases between. The germline V gene has CDR1 MNHNS and CDR2 SASEGT. The DNA for the CDR3 is TGTGCCAGCAGTGAAAGGGCTAGCAGGAGCACAGATACGCAGTATTTT. This sequence encodes CASSERASRSTDTQYF.

V and J are TRBV6-5 and TRBJ1-2; D is unclear. Germline loops: CDR1 MNHEY, CDR2 SVGAGI. The CDR3 sequence is 14 residues long. V shed 6 bases and J shed 4 bases, with 15 bases lying between them. CDR3 sequence (DNA): TGTGCCAGCAGGGAAGCTCAGGAGAGCTATGGCTACACCTTC. Its protein is CASREAQESYGYTF.

The V gene is TRBV30, the J gene TRBJ2-7; the match to TRBD2 covers 9 bases. The germline gives CDR1 GTSNPN, CDR2 SVGIG (reference sequence). The CDR3 runs to 14 residues. With V trimmed by 1 base and J by 2 bases, 3 bases remained unmatched. The CDR3 is CAWSEGLAPYEQYF. The CDR3 DNA follows: TGTGCCTGGAGTGAAGGACTAGCGCCCTACGAGCAGTACTTC.

V usage is TRBV2 and J usage is TRBJ2-3; either TRBD1 or TRBD2 may fit D (5 bases each). The CDR3 runs to 13 residues. Trimming took 8 bases from V and 6 from J, leaving 15 bases between them. Germline CDR1 SNHLY, CDR2 FYNNEI. The CDR3 DNA follows: TGTGCCAGCGACCGGACAAGGGACGATACGCAGTATTTT. This codes for CASDRTRDDTQYF.

The J gene is TRBJ2-7, the V gene TRBV18; 7 bases align to TRBD2. Germline-derived CDR1 and CDR2 are KGHSH and LQKENI. The CDR3 contains 14 residues. The J segment lost 4 bases and the V segment lost 3 bases, leaving 6 bases of the junction unmatched. CDR3 region: CASSPGGGGYEQYF. The CDR3 DNA sequence: TGTGCCAGCTCACCTGGCGGGGGAGGGTACGAGCAGTACTTC.

This clone was seen repeatedly, ten times or more. The chain has TRBV5-1 and TRBJ2-2; 8 positions match TRBD2. The germline gives CDR1 SGHRS, CDR2 YFSETQ. This CDR3 region has 15 residues. The V segment lost 2 bases and the J segment 8 bases; nucleotides outside the gene matches: 8. In DNA form, the CDR3 reads TGCGCCAGCAGCTTAGGGACTAGAATCCCGGGGGAGCTGTTTTTT. Translated, it gives CASSLGTRIPGELFF.

The chain uses TRBV5-4 and TRBJ2-3, with 9 bases matching TRBD2. The CDR3 contains 15 residues. CDR1 SGHNT and CDR2 YYREEE come from the germline V gene (reference sequence). V lost 5 bases, J lost 3 bases, and 7 bases stayed unmatched. Here the CDR3 reads CASSFGLAGTDTQYF. CDR3 bases: TGTGCCAGCAGTTTTGGGCTAGCGGGGACAGATACGCAGTATTTT.

This sequence joins TRBV2 and TRBJ2-7; maybe TRBD1 (7 bases). V shed 3 bases and J shed 6 bases, with 18 bases lying between them. Germline lookup yields CDR1 SNHLY and CDR2 FYNNEI. The CDR3 is 15 amino acids. The CDR3 nucleotides are TGTGCCAGCAGTGACAGGGCAGGGGGGTCTGGCGAGCAGTACTTC. This codes for CASSDRAGGSGEQYF.

This clone has more than one count but fewer than ten. The chain is built from TRBV19 and TRBJ2-5, with TRBD1 matching over 9 bases. Losses at the gene ends were 6 bases for V and 4 bases for J; bases not matched to a gene: 6. CDR1 is LNHDA and CDR2 is SQIVND in the germline V gene (reference sequence). The CDR3 consists of 14 residues. CDR3 region: CASRSDRGRETQYF. CDR3 nucleotides: TGTGCCAGTAGATCGGACAGGGGACGAGAGACCCAGTACTTC.

V is TRBV15 and J is TRBJ2-7; 7 bases are shared with TRBD2. The junction had 9 bases not matched to a gene; V was cut back by 0 bases and J by 7 bases. Germline lookup yields CDR1 LNHNV and CDR2 YYDKDF (reference sequence). The CDR3 contains 15 residues. This chain's CDR3 is CATSRDRAGAREQYF. The CDR3 DNA follows: TGTGCCACCAGCAGAGATAGGGCGGGAGCTCGGGAGCAGTACTTC.

The rearrangement links TRBV2 to TRBJ2-7, with D tentatively TRBD2 (6 bases). Trimming left V 8 bases short and J 0 bases short, with 11 bases between. The germline gives CDR1 SNHLY, CDR2 FYNNEI. This CDR3 comprises 13 residues. The CDR3 bases are TGTGCCAGCCTGACTAGAAGCTCCTACGAGCAGTACTTC. Translated, it gives CASLTRSSYEQYF.

This clone has only a few counts. The V and J genes are TRBV4-1 and TRBJ1-5; D gene uncertain. V lost 4 bases and J lost 3, with 10 bases in between. Germline CDR1 is MGHRA and CDR2 is YSYEKL. This CDR3 contains 14 residues. CDR3 region: CASSPAQTNQPQHF. For the CDR3, the DNA is TGCGCCAGCAGCCCGGCCCAGACCAATCAGCCCCAGCATTTT.

On this clone itself: Germline and junction disagree at one end, which may indicate a read error. The V gene is TRBV18, the J gene TRBJ2-3; a possible D gene is TRBD2 (5 bases). The CDR3 spans 14 residues. Germline loops: CDR1 KGHSH, CDR2 LQKENI. The CDR3 DNA is TGTGCCAGCTCACAGGACTGGAGCCCAGATACGCAGTGTTTT. This sequence encodes CASSQDWSPDTQCF.